The 18 T cell receptor beta chains reported below all come from one sample, sequenced in a study of T cell responses to AZD1222 COVID-19 vaccine. Produced via immunoSEQ multiplex PCR; TCRdb's table is partial and in-frame only. The data show 150,000 or so clones, approximately 91% seen once. This material consisted of peripheral blood, taken 28 days after the second AZD1222 dose. Source of these receptors: an adult who received the AZD1222 COVID-19 vaccine.

The chain employs TRBV19 and TRBJ2-4, with 9 bases that match TRBD2. The V gene end was trimmed by 5 bases and the J gene end by 0 bases; junction bases not matched to a gene: 8. This CDR3 has 17 residues. The germline V gene encodes CDR1 LNHDA and CDR2 SQIVND (reference sequence). The CDR3 DNA sequence: TGTGCCAGTAGTTGGGATCTAGCGGGACTAGCCAAAAACATTCAGTACTTC. Encoded protein: CASSWDLAGLAKNIQYF. The full variable domain, completed using reference TRBV19 and TRBJ2-4, is DGGITQSPKYLFRKEGQNVTLSCEQNLNHDAMYWYRQDPGQGLRLIYYSQIVNDFQKGDIAEGYSVSREKKESFPLTVTSAQKNPTAFYLCASSWDLAGLAKNIQYFGAGTRLSVL.

This clone was found a few times. The chain is built from TRBV6-5 and TRBJ1-2; maybe TRBD1 (6 bases). The CDR3 is 12 residues long. Germline CDR1 reads MNHEY; CDR2 reads SVGAGI. With 7 bases removed from V and 5 bases from J, the gap between germline ends came to 11 bases. Here the CDR3 DNA reads TGTGCCAGCACTCAGGGGCAGTATGGCTACACCTTC. Protein: CASTQGQYGYTF.

The genes are TRBV28 and TRBJ2-2; weak D call: TRBD1 (6 bases). The CDR3 extends over 14 amino acids. Between the trimmed V and J ends, which lost 2 bases and 4 bases, there was a span of 8 bases. Germline V gives CDR1 MDHEN, CDR2 SYDVKM. The DNA of the CDR3 is TGTGCCAGCAGTTTAGGGGGCCGCACCGGGGAGCTGTTTTTT. Its translation: CASSLGGRTGELFF.

The CDR3 sequence: CASSQEPESEQFF. Written as DNA, the CDR3 is TGTGCCAGCAGCCAAGAACCGGAGTCTGAGCAGTTCTTC. This chain connects TRBV14 to TRBJ2-1; D call uncertain. The CDR3 is 13 residues long. The V end lost 0 bases, the J end lost 9 bases, and 9 bases lay between the germline ends. Per germline, CDR1 SGHDN and CDR2 FVKESK.

This clone showed up just once. This chain connects TRBV11-3 to TRBJ2-3; a weak D match, TRBD2 (6 bases). The V end was cut by 1 base, the J end by 2 bases, with 13 bases between. Germline loops: CDR1 SGHNT, CDR2 YENEEA. CDR3 length: 16 residues. The CDR3 reads CASSLGGRGDTDTQYF. CDR3 DNA: TGTGCCAGCAGCTTAGGAGGGCGGGGAGACACAGATACGCAGTATTTT.

The chain uses TRBV5-1 and TRBJ2-5; D may match TRBD1 or TRBD2 (5 bases each). There are 14 residues in the CDR3. Germline V gene lookup returns CDR1 SGHRS and CDR2 YFSETQ. V dropped 1 base and J dropped 2 bases, with 9 bases sitting between them. The CDR3 is CASSLMGVQETQYF. CDR3 sequence (DNA): TGCGCCAGCAGCTTGATGGGGGTTCAAGAGACCCAGTACTTC.

V gene TRBV18 combines with J gene TRBJ1-2; D is uncertain. The CDR3 consists of 16 residues. V lost 1 base to trimming and J lost 0 bases, with 12 bases between them. The germline gives CDR1 KGHSH, CDR2 LQKENI. The CDR3 is CASSPQATDANYGYTF. DNA for the CDR3: TGTGCCAGCTCACCACAGGCCACAGATGCTAACTATGGCTACACCTTC.

The genes are TRBV4-1 and TRBJ1-1, with D perhaps matching TRBD1 (6 bases). CDR3 length: 17 residues. Trimming removed 3 bases from V and 3 bases from J, with 20 bases in between. CDR1 is MGHRA and CDR2 is YSYEKL in the germline V gene. The CDR3: CASSHGRITGRYTEAFF. The CDR3 DNA is TGCGCCAGCAGCCATGGACGGATCACAGGGAGGTACACTGAAGCTTTCTTT.

The CDR3 nucleotides are TGTGCCAGTGGCTACAGGGGGAAAGGGTCCACTGAAGCTTTCTTT. This encodes CASGYRGKGSTEAFF. The chain joins TRBV19 to TRBJ1-1, with 8 bases that match TRBD1. J lost 4 bases, V lost 8 bases, and 12 bases had no gene match. The germline V gene encodes CDR1 LNHDA and CDR2 SQIVND (reference sequence). The CDR3 is 15 amino acids.

The rearrangement links TRBV9 to TRBJ2-2; D call uncertain. CDR3 length equals 14 residues. Germline V gives CDR1 SGDLS, CDR2 YYNGEE. V lost 0 bases to trimming and J lost 3 bases, with 6 bases between them. The CDR3 spells CASSVAGDTGELFF. Written as DNA, the CDR3 is TGTGCCAGCAGCGTAGCAGGTGACACCGGGGAGCTGTTTTTT. Drawing the rest from reference TRBV9 and TRBJ2-2, the complete variable domain is DSGVTQTPKHLITATGQRVTLRCSPRSGDLSVYWYQQSLDQGLQFLIQYYNGEERAKGNILERFSAQQFPDLHSELNLSSLELGDSALYFCASSVAGDTGELFFGEGSRLTVL.

The CDR3 region is CASSFSDGNEQFF. The CDR3 nucleotides read TGTGCCAGCAGCTTCTCGGACGGCAATGAGCAGTTCTTC. The chain combines TRBV7-7 with TRBJ2-1, with no clear D. Germline V gives CDR1 SSHAT, CDR2 FNYEAQ (reference sequence). V was pared by 3 bases and J by 6 bases, with 9 bases between. This CDR3 region has 13 residues. Combining the CDR3 with reference TRBV7-7 and TRBJ2-1 gives the whole variable domain GAGVSQSPRYKVTKRGQDVTLRCDPISSHATLYWYQQALGQGPEFLTYFNYEAQPDKSGLPSDRFSAERPEGSISTLTIQRTEQRDSAMYRCASSFSDGNEQFFGPGTRLTVL.

This chain links TRBV4-3 with TRBJ1-3, with TRBD1 as a possible D gene (5 bases). The CDR3 is 17 amino acids. The ends were cut back, 2 bases at V and 0 bases at J, with 14 bases in the middle. The germline gives CDR1 LGHNA, CDR2 YSLEER. The CDR3 reads CASSQLSGTGSGNTIYF. CDR3 in DNA: TGCGCCAGCAGCCAACTATCCGGGACGGGCTCTGGAAACACCATATATTTT.

The CDR3 loop reads CASSSTGEDYEQYF. Here the CDR3 DNA reads TGTGCCAGCAGTTCGACAGGGGAGGACTACGAGCAGTACTTC. This chain uses TRBV28 with TRBJ2-7, with 8 nucleotides matching TRBD1. Per germline, CDR1 MDHEN and CDR2 SYDVKM. After removal of 4 bases from V and 3 bases from J, the junction contained 5 bases not matched to a gene. The CDR3 extends over 14 amino acids.

The V call is TRBV19, the J call TRBJ2-1; D unresolved. V gave up 8 bases and J gave up 8 bases, with 13 bases separating them. Per the germline V gene, CDR1 is LNHDA and CDR2 is SQIVND (reference sequence). The CDR3 has 12 residues. In nucleotides, the CDR3 is TGTGCCAGTGTGGATCCGCGTCATGAGCAGTTCTTC. As protein: CASVDPRHEQFF.

The J gene is TRBJ2-7, the V gene TRBV19, with D perhaps TRBD1 or TRBD2 (5 bases each). The CDR3 has 15 amino acids. In germline, CDR1 is LNHDA, CDR2 SQIVND (reference sequence). V shed 3 bases and J shed 2 bases, with 14 bases lying between them. Here the CDR3 reads CASSMGRVTTYEQYF. In DNA, the CDR3 is TGTGCCAGTAGTATGGGGCGGGTCACTACCTACGAGCAGTACTTC.

This chain connects TRBV28 to TRBJ2-5, with 7 positions matching TRBD2. Germline values: CDR1 MDHEN, CDR2 SYDVKM. With 6 bases clipped from V and 9 bases from J, the junction kept 16 bases outside the gene matches. The CDR3 has 15 amino acids. In DNA form, the CDR3 reads TGTGCCAGCAGCCTAAGCGGGGCAACGCTTGAGGCCCAGTACTTC. Translating gives CASSLSGATLEAQYF.

The rearrangement links TRBV3-1 (or the pseudogene TRBV3-2) to TRBJ2-3; no definite D call. This CDR3 spans 12 amino acids. Trimming left V 2 bases short and J 2 bases short, with 2 bases between. From germline, CDR1 is LGHDT and CDR2 YNNKEL (reference sequence). The DNA of the CDR3 is TGTGCCAGCAGCCAACTCACAGATACGCAGTATTTT. Residues: CASSQLTDTQYF.

The rearrangement links TRBV10-3 to TRBJ2-2; weak D call: TRBD2 (5 bases). Germline lookup yields CDR1 ENHRY and CDR2 SYGVKD. The CDR3 loop spans 17 amino acids. The germline V and J ends were trimmed by 1 base and 8 bases, with 20 bases remaining between them. Here the CDR3 reads CAISEFPRGLSGGELFF. In nucleotides, the CDR3 is TGTGCCATCAGTGAGTTCCCGAGAGGGTTGTCAGGAGGGGAGCTGTTTTTT.